A single sample gave rise to the 31 T cell receptor beta chains below, sequenced in a study of blood T cell repertoires in COVID-19. Sequenced by immunoSEQ multiplex PCR; TCRdb stores in-frame clones only, minus some. There are some 350,000 clones in the sample; 70% to 90% occur only once, and around 3% lies in the top ten. The sequencing sample was made of peripheral blood. The receptor source for this set is a young woman with COVID-19, enrolled during active disease.

The chain employs TRBV6-6 and TRBJ2-2, with 10 bases that match TRBD1. Germline V CDR1 and CDR2: MNHNY, SVGAGI (reference sequence). Trimming took 0 bases from V and 5 from J; bases not matched to a gene: 0. The CDR3 runs 15 residues. The CDR3 spells CASSYSGQGTGELFF. The CDR3 nucleotides are TGTGCCAGCAGTTACTCGGGACAGGGGACCGGGGAGCTGTTTTTT.

The chain carries TRBV11-2 and TRBJ1-3, with D possibly matching TRBD1 (5 bases). The V gene lost 5 bases and the J gene lost 8 bases, with 13 bases spanning the gap. CDR3 length: 13 amino acids. Germline assignment: CDR1 SGHAT and CDR2 FQNNGV. This CDR3 reads CASSQGIGDTIYF. Here the CDR3 DNA reads TGTGCCAGCAGCCAGGGTATAGGGGACACCATATATTTT.

The chain uses TRBV29-1 and TRBJ2-2, with 11 nucleotides matching TRBD2. Germline lookup yields CDR1 SQVTM and CDR2 ANQGSEA. Trimming cost V 3 bases and J 1 base; bases outside gene matches: 1. The CDR3 consists of 15 residues. CDR3 DNA sequence: TGCAGCGTTGACACTAGCGGGAGGAACACCGGGGAGCTGTTTTTT. Translation: CSVDTSGRNTGELFF.

This clone is a singleton in its sample. The chain links TRBV18 to TRBJ1-2; 9 nucleotides align to TRBD1. V was clipped by 2 bases and J by 3 bases; unmatched bases: 7. The CDR3 runs to 16 residues. The germline V gene has CDR1 KGHSH and CDR2 LQKENI. The CDR3 DNA reads as TGTGCCAGCTCACCAGTCCAACAGGGGGCGGACTATGGCTACACCTTC. This codes for CASSPVQQGADYGYTF.

This sequence joins TRBV2 and TRBJ2-7, with TRBD2 matching 13 bases. Germline CDR1 reads SNHLY; CDR2 reads FYNNEI. The ends lost 5 bases at V and 1 base at J; junction bases unmatched: 14. The CDR3 extends over 19 amino acids. The CDR3: CASSSTHGTSGKSSYEQYV. The DNA of the CDR3 is TGTGCCAGCAGTTCTACCCACGGGACTAGCGGGAAGTCTTCCTACGAGCAGTACGTC.

The V and J genes are TRBV4-3 and TRBJ2-1; D possibly corresponds to TRBD1 (6 bases). Germline values: CDR1 LGHNA, CDR2 YSLEER. Trimming took 0 bases from V and 2 from J, leaving 8 bases between them. The CDR3 has 15 residues. CDR3 DNA: TGCGCCAGCAGCCAAGAGGACAGAGCCTACAATGAGCAGTTCTTC. Amino acid sequence: CASSQEDRAYNEQFF.

The chain links TRBV3-1 (or the pseudogene TRBV3-2) to TRBJ2-5; D may be TRBD1 (6 bases). Trimming stripped 3 bases from V and 5 bases from J, with 16 bases between. Germline assignment: CDR1 LGHDT and CDR2 YNNKEL (reference sequence). The length of the CDR3 is 15 residues. The CDR3 reads CASSQSARGGETQYF. The CDR3 region has the DNA TGTGCCAGCAGCCAGAGCGCCAGGGGCGGGGAGACCCAGTACTTC.

CDR3 amino acids: CASSLVSGLKISEQFF. The CDR3 DNA sequence: TGTGCCAGCAGCTTAGTCTCGGGACTAAAGATCTCTGAGCAGTTCTTC. The V and J genes are TRBV7-6 and TRBJ2-1; 7 bases are shared with TRBD2. V shed 1 base and J 9 bases; nucleotides not matched to a gene: 12. The CDR3 sequence is 16 residues long. Germline CDR1 SGHVS, CDR2 FNYEAQ.

The V gene is TRBV6-5, the J gene TRBJ1-6; possible D gene TRBD1, 6 bases. V lost 5 bases, J lost 6 bases, and 14 bases lay in between. Germline loops: CDR1 MNHEY, CDR2 SVGAGI. The CDR3 spans 15 residues. The CDR3 coding sequence is TGTGCCAGCAGTCGAAGGACAGCCCGTAATTCACCCCTCCACTTT. It encodes CASSRRTARNSPLHF.

The chain is built from TRBV6-5 and TRBJ2-7; D may be TRBD1 (6 bases). The CDR3 is 15 amino acids. Trimming shortened V by 4 bases and J by 3 bases, and 16 bases separated the two germline ends. Germline assignment: CDR1 MNHEY and CDR2 SVGAGI. CDR3 loop: CASSSTQGQSYEQYV. CDR3 nucleotides: TGTGCCAGCAGTTCCACCCAAGGACAGAGCTACGAGCAGTACGTC.

The chain couples TRBV7-9 to TRBJ2-3, with 13 nucleotides matching TRBD2. The CDR3 covers 16 residues. Germline V gene lookup returns CDR1 SEHNR and CDR2 FQNEAQ (reference sequence). With 5 bases clipped from V and 6 bases from J, the junction kept 8 bases outside the gene matches. CDR3 residues: CASSAETSGGPDTQYF. The CDR3, as DNA: TGTGCCAGCAGCGCGGAGACTAGCGGGGGGCCGGATACGCAGTATTTT. The full variable domain, with the rest looked up from reference TRBV7-9 and TRBJ2-3, is DTGVSQNPRHKITKRGQNVTFRCDPISEHNRLYWYRQTLGQGPEFLTYFQNEAQLEKSRLLSDRFSAERPKGSFSTLEIQRTEQGDSAMYLCASSAETSGGPDTQYFGPGTRLTVL.

This chain uses TRBV5-1 with TRBJ1-3; 7 bases map to TRBD1. The V gene's germline CDR1 is SGHRS and CDR2 YFSETQ. J was trimmed by 4 bases and V by 0 bases; bases with no gene match: 4. There are 15 residues in the CDR3. The CDR3 sequence: CASSLDRGGGNTIYF. As DNA, the CDR3 is TGCGCCAGCAGCTTGGACAGGGGAGGAGGAAACACCATATATTTT.

The chain uses TRBV6-2 or TRBV6-3 and TRBJ2-7; a possible D gene is TRBD2 (6 bases). CDR1 is MNHEY and CDR2 is SVGEGT in the germline V gene. The CDR3 sequence is 11 residues long. CDR3 coding DNA: TGTGCCAGCAGCCAGCACGAGACTAGGCACGTC. Its protein is CASSQHETRHV.

J is TRBJ1-2 and V is TRBV19; D gene unclear. Trimming pared 5 bases from V and 3 bases from J, leaving 7 bases between. Germline V CDR1 and CDR2: LNHDA, SQIVND (reference sequence). The CDR3 totals 12 residues. Here the CDR3 reads CASSAQDYGYTF. The CDR3 coding sequence is TGTGCCAGTAGTGCTCAGGACTATGGCTACACCTTC.

The rearrangement joins TRBV5-4 to TRBJ2-4; D perhaps matches TRBD2 (6 bases). There are 16 residues in the CDR3. Trimming removed 4 bases from V and 1 base from J, with 15 bases in between. The germline V gene has CDR1 SGHNT and CDR2 YYREEE (reference sequence). The CDR3 region is CASSVLRGEAKNIQYF. The CDR3 nucleotides are TGTGCCAGCAGCGTACTTCGCGGGGAGGCCAAAAACATTCAGTACTTC.

Only one count was recorded for this clone. The V call is TRBV27, the J call TRBJ1-1, with 7 bases lining up with TRBD1. J gave up 1 base and V 4 bases, and 3 bases lay outside the gene matches. The germline gives CDR1 MNHEY, CDR2 SMNVEV (reference sequence). CDR3 length: 14 amino acids. In DNA, the CDR3 is TGTGCCAGCAGTTCCTGGACAGGGAACACTGAAGCTTTCTTT. Translated, it gives CASSSWTGNTEAFF.

The genes are TRBV7-9 and TRBJ1-4; D is uncertain. Per the germline V gene, CDR1 is SEHNR and CDR2 is FQNEAQ (reference sequence). The CDR3 sequence is 14 residues long. Trimming cost V 5 bases and J 7 bases, with 14 bases left between them. The CDR3 nucleotides read TGTGCCAGCAGCCACCCGTGGACTGCTGAAAAACTGTTTTTT. Residues: CASSHPWTAEKLFF.

V and J are TRBV9 and TRBJ1-2; D is perhaps TRBD1 (5 bases). Trimming took off 3 bases at V and 4 bases at J, with 10 bases between the two ends. The germline V gene has CDR1 SGDLS and CDR2 YYNGEE. This CDR3 spans 13 amino acids. DNA for the CDR3: TGTGCCAGCAGCGAAGGGGCCCTCTATGGCTACACCTTC. It yields the protein CASSEGALYGYTF.

This chain connects TRBV7-9 to TRBJ2-5; 14 bases fit TRBD2. Germline lookup yields CDR1 SEHNR and CDR2 FQNEAQ (reference sequence). The CDR3 is 18 amino acids. The ends lost 4 bases at V and 4 bases at J; junction bases unmatched: 11. In DNA form, the CDR3 reads TGTGCCAGCAGCTCAACACGGACTAGCGGGAGGAGCAGAGAGACCCAGTACTTC. It yields the protein CASSSTRTSGRSRETQYF. The complete variable domain, with remaining parts taken from reference TRBV7-9 and TRBJ2-5, reads DTGVSQNPRHKITKRGQNVTFRCDPISEHNRLYWYRQTLGQGPEFLTYFQNEAQLEKSRLLSDRFSAERPKGSFSTLEIQRTEQGDSAMYLCASSSTRTSGRSRETQYFGPGTRLLVL.

A few counts support this clone. The chain links TRBV27 to TRBJ1-6; maybe TRBD1 (5 bases). Deletions cut 2 bases from V and 9 bases from J, with 14 bases between. Looked up from germline, CDR1 is MNHEY and CDR2 is SMNVEV (reference sequence). This CDR3 comprises 15 residues. The CDR3 DNA follows: TGTGCCAGCAGTTTACGGGGGGGGGATAGTTCACCCCTCCACTTT. Protein: CASSLRGGDSSPLHF.

The genes are TRBV20-1 and TRBJ2-3; 11 bases are shared with TRBD2. V gave up 3 bases and J gave up 4 bases; unmatched junction bases: 3. The CDR3 totals 14 residues. Germline-derived CDR1 and CDR2 are DFQATT and SNEGSKA (reference sequence). The CDR3 DNA is TGCAGTGCTAGTAGCGGGGGGGCCGCAGATACGCAGTATTTT. Its protein is CSASSGGAADTQYF.

On this clone: This sample also contains other DNA sequences that code for the same CDR3. The V and J genes are TRBV7-2 and TRBJ2-1, with 11 bases aligning to TRBD2. The germline CDR1 and CDR2 sequences are SGHTA and FQGNSA. Losses at the gene ends were 5 bases for V and 4 bases for J; bases not matched to a gene: 4. The length of the CDR3 is 15 residues. Here the CDR3 DNA reads TGTGCCAGCAGCCTGGGGACTAGCGGTTACAATGAGCAGTTCTTC. Translating gives CASSLGTSGYNEQFF.

The chain recombines TRBV11-2 with TRBJ1-1; D not certain. Germline V gene sequence: CDR1 SGHAT, CDR2 FQNNGV. The germline V and J ends were trimmed by 5 bases and 7 bases, with 26 bases remaining between them. The CDR3 loop spans 17 amino acids. The CDR3 DNA reads TGTGCCAGCAGCCTCAGTTGGTCGGTGGGAGGGTCTCGTGAAGCTTTCTTT. Encoded protein: CASSLSWSVGGSREAFF.

The chain is built from TRBV18 and TRBJ1-2, with D maybe TRBD1 (5 bases). V was cut by 1 base and J by 2 bases, with 11 bases left in between. The V gene's germline CDR1 is KGHSH and CDR2 LQKENI. The length of the CDR3 is 15 residues. DNA of the CDR3: TGTGCCAGCTCACCACAAGAACAGGAAAACTATGGCTACACCTTC. Translation: CASSPQEQENYGYTF.

This chain links TRBV10-3 with TRBJ1-5; the match to TRBD1 covers 10 bases. Per germline, CDR1 ENHRY and CDR2 SYGVKD. The CDR3 contains 13 residues. V lost 10 bases to trimming and J lost 7 bases; unmatched junction nucleotides: 7. The CDR3 reads CATGTGEYQPQHF. The CDR3 DNA reads TGTGCCACAGGGACAGGGGAGTACCAGCCCCAGCATTTT.

V gene TRBV4-3 combines with J gene TRBJ1-2; tentatively, D is TRBD1 (5 bases). This CDR3 region has 13 residues. The V and J ends lost 1 base and 4 bases respectively, with 7 bases between them. The germline V gene encodes CDR1 LGHNA and CDR2 YSLEER. The CDR3 bases are TGCGCCAGCAGCCAAGGGGGGGTCTATGGCTACACCTTC. Amino acids: CASSQGGVYGYTF.

The chain uses TRBV5-4 and TRBJ2-1; D possibly corresponds to TRBD2 (5 bases). The CDR3 contains 14 residues. V lost 2 bases and J 0 bases, leaving 6 bases between the germline ends. Looked up from germline, CDR1 is SGHNT and CDR2 is YYREEE (reference sequence). The DNA for the CDR3 is TGTGCCAGCAGCTTAGCGGACTCCTACAATGAGCAGTTCTTC. Amino acids: CASSLADSYNEQFF.

This clone has a handful of counts. The V and J genes are TRBV5-1 and TRBJ2-5, with 11 bases identical to TRBD1. Trimming cost V 4 bases and J 7 bases; bases outside gene matches: 3. Germline V gives CDR1 SGHRS, CDR2 YFSETQ. There are 13 residues in the CDR3. This CDR3 is CASSDGQGATQYF. CDR3 DNA sequence: TGCGCCAGCAGCGATGGACAGGGGGCGACCCAGTACTTC.

This chain links TRBV5-1 with TRBJ2-5; 7 nucleotides agree with TRBD2. The CDR3 totals 14 residues. Germline V gives CDR1 SGHRS, CDR2 YFSETQ. The V segment lost 7 bases and the J segment 5 bases; nucleotides outside the gene matches: 11. CDR3 DNA sequence: TGCGCCAGCTCCTGGGGGGGGTCAGGGGAGACCCAGTACTTC. Translating gives CASSWGGSGETQYF.

This clone was detected only once. CDR3 protein: CASSRGMEWDTQYF. CDR3 nucleotides: TGTGCCAGCAGCCGAGGTATGGAATGGGATACGCAGTATTTT. The V call is TRBV5-5, the J call TRBJ2-3, with unresolved D. Germline CDR1 SGHKS, CDR2 YYEKEE (reference sequence). The V end was cut by 4 bases, the J end by 6 bases, with 15 bases between. This CDR3 spans 14 amino acids. Using reference TRBV5-5 and TRBJ2-3 for the parts outside the CDR3, the full variable domain is DAGVTQSPTHLIKTRGQQVTLRCSPISGHKSVSWYQQVLGQGPQFIFQYYEKEERGRGNFPDRFSARQFPNYSSELNVNALLLGDSALYLCASSRGMEWDTQYFGPGTRLTVL.

The rearrangement links TRBV24-1 to TRBJ1-5, with TRBD1 matching over 7 bases. The CDR3 is 15 amino acids. J gave up 0 bases and V 6 bases, and 4 bases lay outside the gene matches. CDR1 is KGHDR, CDR2 SFDVKD, per germline. The CDR3 nucleotides are TGTGCCACCAGTCCCACAGGGGTTAGCAATCAGCCCCAGCATTTT. Amino acids: CATSPTGVSNQPQHF.